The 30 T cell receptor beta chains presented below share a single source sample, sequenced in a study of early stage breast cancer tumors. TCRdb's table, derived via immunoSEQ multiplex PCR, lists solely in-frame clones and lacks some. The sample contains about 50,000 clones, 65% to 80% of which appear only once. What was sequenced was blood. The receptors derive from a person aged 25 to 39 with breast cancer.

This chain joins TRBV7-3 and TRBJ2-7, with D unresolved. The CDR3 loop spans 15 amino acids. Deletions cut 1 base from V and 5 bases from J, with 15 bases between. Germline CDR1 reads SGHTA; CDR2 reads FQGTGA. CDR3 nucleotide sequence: TGTGCCAGCAGCTTAAATATTGTTAGCAGCAACGAGCAGTACTTC. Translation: CASSLNIVSSNEQYF.

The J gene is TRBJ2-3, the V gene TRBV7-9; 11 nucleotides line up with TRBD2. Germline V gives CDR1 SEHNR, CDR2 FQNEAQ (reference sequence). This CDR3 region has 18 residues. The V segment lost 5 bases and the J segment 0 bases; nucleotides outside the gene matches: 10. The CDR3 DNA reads TGTGCCAGCAGCCCTTTAGCGGGAGGGCCCCCAAGCACAGATACGCAGTATTTT. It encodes CASSPLAGGPPSTDTQYF. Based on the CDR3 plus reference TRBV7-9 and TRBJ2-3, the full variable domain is DTGVSQNPRHKITKRGQNVTFRCDPISEHNRLYWYRQTLGQGPEFLTYFQNEAQLEKSRLLSDRFSAERPKGSFSTLEIQRTEQGDSAMYLCASSPLAGGPPSTDTQYFGPGTRLTVL.

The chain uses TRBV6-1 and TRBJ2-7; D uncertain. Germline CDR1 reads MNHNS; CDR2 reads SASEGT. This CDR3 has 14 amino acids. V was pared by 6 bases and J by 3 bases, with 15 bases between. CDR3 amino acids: CASRGSPSNYEQYF. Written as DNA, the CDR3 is TGTGCCAGCAGAGGTAGTCCATCAAACTACGAGCAGTACTTC.

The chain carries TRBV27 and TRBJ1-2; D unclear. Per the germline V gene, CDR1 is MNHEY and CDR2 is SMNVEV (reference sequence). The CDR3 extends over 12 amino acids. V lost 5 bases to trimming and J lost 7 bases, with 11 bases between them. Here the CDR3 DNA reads TGTGCCAGCAGTCCACCTGTGGGTGGCTACACCTTC. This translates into CASSPPVGGYTF.

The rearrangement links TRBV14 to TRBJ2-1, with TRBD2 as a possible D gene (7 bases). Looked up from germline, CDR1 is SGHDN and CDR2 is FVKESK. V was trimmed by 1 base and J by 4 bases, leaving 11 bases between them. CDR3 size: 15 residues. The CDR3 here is CASSQVAGAYNEQFF. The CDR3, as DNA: TGTGCCAGCAGCCAAGTGGCGGGGGCTTACAATGAGCAGTTCTTC.

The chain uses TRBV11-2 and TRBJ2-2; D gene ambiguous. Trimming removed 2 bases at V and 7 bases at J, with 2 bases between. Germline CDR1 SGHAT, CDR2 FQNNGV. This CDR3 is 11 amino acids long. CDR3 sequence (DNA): TGTGCCAGCAGCTTATACGGGGAGCTGTTTTTT. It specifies CASSLYGELFF.

The CDR3 sequence: CASSIDGANTGELFF. The CDR3 DNA follows: TGCGCCAGCAGCATAGATGGAGCGAACACCGGGGAGCTGTTTTTT. The chain has TRBV5-1 and TRBJ2-2; D is undetermined. The CDR3 length is 15 residues. Germline V gene data show CDR1 as SGHRS and CDR2 as YFSETQ. Deletions cut 4 bases from V and 0 bases from J, with 10 bases between.

The CDR3 DNA follows: TGTGCCAGCAGTAACCAACGGACAGGGACCTATCAGCCCCAGCATTTT. This translates into CASSNQRTGTYQPQHF. The chain carries TRBV6-6 and TRBJ1-5; TRBD1 agrees at 8 bases. Germline trimming cut 5 bases from V and 5 bases from J; bases unmatched to any gene: 11. Looked up from germline, CDR1 is MNHNY and CDR2 is SVGAGI (reference sequence). This CDR3 region has 16 residues.

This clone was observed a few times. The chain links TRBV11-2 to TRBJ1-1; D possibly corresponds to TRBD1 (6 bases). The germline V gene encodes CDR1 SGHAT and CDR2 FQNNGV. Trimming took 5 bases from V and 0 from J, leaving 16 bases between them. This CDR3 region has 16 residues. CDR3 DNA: TGTGCCAGCAGCCAAAACAGGGATTTCATGAACACTGAAGCTTTCTTT. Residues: CASSQNRDFMNTEAFF.

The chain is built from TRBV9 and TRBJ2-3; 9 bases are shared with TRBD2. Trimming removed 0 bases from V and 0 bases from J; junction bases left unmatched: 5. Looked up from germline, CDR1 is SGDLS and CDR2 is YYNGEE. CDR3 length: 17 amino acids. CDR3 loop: CASSVGAGGISTDTQYF. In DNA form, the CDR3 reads TGTGCCAGCAGCGTAGGGGCGGGAGGGATTAGCACAGATACGCAGTATTTT.

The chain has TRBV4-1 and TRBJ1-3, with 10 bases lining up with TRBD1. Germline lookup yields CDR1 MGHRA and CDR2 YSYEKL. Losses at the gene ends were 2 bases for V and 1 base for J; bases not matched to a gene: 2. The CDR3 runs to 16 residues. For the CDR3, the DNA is TGCGCCAGCAGCCAAAGGACAGGGGGTTCTGGAAACACCATATATTTT. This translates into CASSQRTGGSGNTIYF.

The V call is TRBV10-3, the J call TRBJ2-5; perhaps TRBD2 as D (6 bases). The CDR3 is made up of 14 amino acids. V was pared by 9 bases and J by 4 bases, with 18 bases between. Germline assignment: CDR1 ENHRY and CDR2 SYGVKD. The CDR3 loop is CAISAGGARETQYF. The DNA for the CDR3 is TGTGCCATTTCGGCGGGCGGGGCGCGAGAGACCCAGTACTTC.

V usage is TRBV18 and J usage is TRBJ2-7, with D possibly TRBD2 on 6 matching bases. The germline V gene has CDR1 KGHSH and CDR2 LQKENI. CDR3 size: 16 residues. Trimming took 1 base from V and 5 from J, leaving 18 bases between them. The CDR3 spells CASSPRGESSPHEQYF. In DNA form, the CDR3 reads TGTGCCAGCTCACCACGGGGGGAGTCCTCTCCTCACGAGCAGTACTTC.

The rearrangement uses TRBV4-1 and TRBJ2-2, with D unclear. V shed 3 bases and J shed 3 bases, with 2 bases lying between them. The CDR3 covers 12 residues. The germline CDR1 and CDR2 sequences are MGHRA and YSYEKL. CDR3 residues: CASSQYTGELFF. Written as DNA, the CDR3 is TGCGCCAGCAGCCAGTACACCGGGGAGCTGTTTTTT.

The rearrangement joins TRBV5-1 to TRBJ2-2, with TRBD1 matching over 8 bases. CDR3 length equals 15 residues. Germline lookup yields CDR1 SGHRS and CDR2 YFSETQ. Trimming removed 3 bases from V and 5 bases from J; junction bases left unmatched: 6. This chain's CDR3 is CASSSSTGATGELFF. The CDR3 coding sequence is TGCGCCAGCAGCTCATCGACAGGGGCAACCGGGGAGCTGTTTTTT.

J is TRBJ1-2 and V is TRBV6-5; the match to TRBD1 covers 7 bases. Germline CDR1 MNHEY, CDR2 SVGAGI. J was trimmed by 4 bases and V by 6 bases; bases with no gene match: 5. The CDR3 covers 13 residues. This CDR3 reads CASSRQGVYGYTF. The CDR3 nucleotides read TGTGCCAGCAGCCGACAGGGTGTCTATGGCTACACCTTC.

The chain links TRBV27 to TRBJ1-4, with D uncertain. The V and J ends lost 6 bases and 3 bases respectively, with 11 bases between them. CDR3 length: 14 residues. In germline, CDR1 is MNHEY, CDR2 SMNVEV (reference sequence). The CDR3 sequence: CASRLLEANEKLFF. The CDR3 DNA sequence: TGTGCCAGCAGATTACTAGAGGCTAATGAAAAACTGTTTTTT.

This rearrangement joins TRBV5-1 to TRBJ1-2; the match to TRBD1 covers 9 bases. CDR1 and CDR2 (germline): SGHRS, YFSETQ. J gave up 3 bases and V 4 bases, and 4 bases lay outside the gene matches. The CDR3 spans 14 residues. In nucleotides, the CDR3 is TGCGCCAGCAGCCTGGGACAGGGCTACTATGGCTACACCTTC. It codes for CASSLGQGYYGYTF.

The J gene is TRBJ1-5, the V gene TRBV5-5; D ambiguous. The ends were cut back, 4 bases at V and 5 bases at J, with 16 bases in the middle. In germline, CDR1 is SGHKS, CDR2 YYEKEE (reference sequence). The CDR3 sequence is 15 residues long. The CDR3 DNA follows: TGTGCCAGCAGCCCTTTTAGCGGATTGCATCAGCCCCAGCATTTT. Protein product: CASSPFSGLHQPQHF.

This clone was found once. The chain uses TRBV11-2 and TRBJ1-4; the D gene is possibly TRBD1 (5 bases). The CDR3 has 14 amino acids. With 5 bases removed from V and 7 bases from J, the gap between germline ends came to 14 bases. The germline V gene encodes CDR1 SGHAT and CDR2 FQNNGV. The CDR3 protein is CASSPTGYGEKLFF. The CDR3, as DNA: TGTGCCAGCAGCCCAACAGGATACGGTGAAAAACTGTTTTTT. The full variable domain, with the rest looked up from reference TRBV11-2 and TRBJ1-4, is EAGVAQSPRYKIIEKRQSVAFWCNPISGHATLYWYQQILGQGPKLLIQFQNNGVVDDSQLPKDRFSAERLKGVDSTLKIQPAKLEDSAVYLCASSPTGYGEKLFFGSGTQLSVL.

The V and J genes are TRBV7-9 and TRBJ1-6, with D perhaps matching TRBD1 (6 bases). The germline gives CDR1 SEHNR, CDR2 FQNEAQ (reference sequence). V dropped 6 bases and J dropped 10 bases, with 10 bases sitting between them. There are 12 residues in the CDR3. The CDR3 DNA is TGTGCCAGCAGTTTAAGGGGGTCACCCCTCCACTTT. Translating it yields CASSLRGSPLHF.

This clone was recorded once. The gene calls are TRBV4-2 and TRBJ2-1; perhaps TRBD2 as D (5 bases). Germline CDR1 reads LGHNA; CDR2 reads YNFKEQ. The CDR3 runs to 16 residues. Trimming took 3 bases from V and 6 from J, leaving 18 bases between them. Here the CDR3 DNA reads TGTGCCAGCAGCCACCCCGCTAGCAGCCTTATCAATGAGCAGTTCTTC. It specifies CASSHPASSLINEQFF.

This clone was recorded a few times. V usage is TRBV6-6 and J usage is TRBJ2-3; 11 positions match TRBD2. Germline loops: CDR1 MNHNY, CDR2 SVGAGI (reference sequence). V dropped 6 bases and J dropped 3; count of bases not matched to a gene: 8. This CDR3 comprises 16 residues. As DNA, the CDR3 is TGTGCCAGCAGCCACGGGACTAGCGGAGGGACAGATACGCAGTATTTT. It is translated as CASSHGTSGGTDTQYF.

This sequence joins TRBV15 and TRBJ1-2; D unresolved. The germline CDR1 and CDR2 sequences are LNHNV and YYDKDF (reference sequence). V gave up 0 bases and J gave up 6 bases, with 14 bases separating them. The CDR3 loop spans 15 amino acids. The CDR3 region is CATSRDGEGKHGYTF. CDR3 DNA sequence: TGTGCCACCAGCAGAGATGGTGAAGGGAAGCATGGCTACACCTTC. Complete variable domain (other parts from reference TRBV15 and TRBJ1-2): DAMVIQNPRYQVTQFGKPVTLSCSQTLNHNVMYWYQQKSSQAPKLLFHYYDKDFNNEADTPDNFQSRRPNTSFCFLDIRSPGLGDTAMYLCATSRDGEGKHGYTFGSGTRLTVV.

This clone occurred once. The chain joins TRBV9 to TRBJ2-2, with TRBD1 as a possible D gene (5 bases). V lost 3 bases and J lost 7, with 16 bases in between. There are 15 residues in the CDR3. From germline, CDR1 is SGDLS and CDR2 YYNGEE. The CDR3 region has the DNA TGTGCCAGCAGCGAACAGGTCGCCGGGTTCGGGGAGCTGTTTTTT. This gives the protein CASSEQVAGFGELFF.

CDR3 nucleotide sequence: TGTGCCAGCTCACCATTCCCGGGACAACGGCCGGACACTGAAGCTTTCTTT. This codes for CASSPFPGQRPDTEAFF. J is TRBJ1-1 and V is TRBV18, with D maybe TRBD1 (6 bases). The germline V and J ends were trimmed by 2 bases and 3 bases, with 19 bases remaining between them. This CDR3 has 17 amino acids. CDR1 KGHSH and CDR2 LQKENI come from the germline V gene.

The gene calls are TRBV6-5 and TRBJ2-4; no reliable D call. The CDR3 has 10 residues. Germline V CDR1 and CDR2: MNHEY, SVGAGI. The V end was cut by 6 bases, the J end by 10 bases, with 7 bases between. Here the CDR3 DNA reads TGTGCCAGCAGACTTATAATTCAGTACTTC. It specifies CASRLIIQYF.

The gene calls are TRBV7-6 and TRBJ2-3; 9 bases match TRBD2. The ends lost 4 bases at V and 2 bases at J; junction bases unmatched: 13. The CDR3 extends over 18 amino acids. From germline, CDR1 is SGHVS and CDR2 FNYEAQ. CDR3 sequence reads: CASSWGLRAGGVTDTQYF. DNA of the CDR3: TGTGCCAGCAGCTGGGGTCTGCGGGCGGGAGGGGTCACAGATACGCAGTATTTT.

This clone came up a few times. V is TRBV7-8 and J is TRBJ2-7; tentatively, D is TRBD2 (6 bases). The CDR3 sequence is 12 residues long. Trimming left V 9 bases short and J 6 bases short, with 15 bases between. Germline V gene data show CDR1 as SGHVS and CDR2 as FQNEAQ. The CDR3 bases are TGTGCCAGGCGACTAGGCCACCTCGAGCAGTACTTC. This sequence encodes CARRLGHLEQYF.

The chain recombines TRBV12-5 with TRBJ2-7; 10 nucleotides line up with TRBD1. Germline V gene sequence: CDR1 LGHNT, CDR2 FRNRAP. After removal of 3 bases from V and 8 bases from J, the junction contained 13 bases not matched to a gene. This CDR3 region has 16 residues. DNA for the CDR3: TGTGCTAGTGGTTTTGGGACAGGGGCCTTCTTTGGGCAGCAGTACTTC. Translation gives CASGFGTGAFFGQQYF. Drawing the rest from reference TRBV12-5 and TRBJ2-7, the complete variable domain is DARVTQTPRHKVTEMGQEVTMRCQPILGHNTVFWYRQTMMQGLELLAYFRNRAPLDDSGMPKDRFSAEMPDATLATLKIQPSEPRDSAVYFCASGFGTGAFFGQQYFGPGTRLTVT.